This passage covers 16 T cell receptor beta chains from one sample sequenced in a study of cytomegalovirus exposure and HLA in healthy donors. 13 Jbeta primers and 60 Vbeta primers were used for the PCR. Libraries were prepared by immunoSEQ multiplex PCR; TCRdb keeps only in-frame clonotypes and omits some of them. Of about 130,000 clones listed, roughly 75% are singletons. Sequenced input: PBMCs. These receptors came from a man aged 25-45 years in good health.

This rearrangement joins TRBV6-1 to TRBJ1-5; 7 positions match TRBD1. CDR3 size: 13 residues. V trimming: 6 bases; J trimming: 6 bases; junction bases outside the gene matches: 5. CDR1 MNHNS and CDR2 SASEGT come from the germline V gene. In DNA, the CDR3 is TGTGCCAGCAGACGACAGGGTGCTCAGCCCCAGCATTTT. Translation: CASRRQGAQPQHF.

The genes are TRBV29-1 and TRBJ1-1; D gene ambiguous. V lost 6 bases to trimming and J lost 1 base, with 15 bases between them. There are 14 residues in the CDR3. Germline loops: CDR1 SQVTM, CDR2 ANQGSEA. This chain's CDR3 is CSVRWAIKNTEAFF. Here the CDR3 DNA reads TGCAGCGTCAGATGGGCAATCAAGAACACTGAAGCTTTCTTT.

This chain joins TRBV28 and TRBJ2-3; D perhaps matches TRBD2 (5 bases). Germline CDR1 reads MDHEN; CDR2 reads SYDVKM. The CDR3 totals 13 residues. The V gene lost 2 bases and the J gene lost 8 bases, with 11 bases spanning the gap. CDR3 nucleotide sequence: TGTGCCAGCAGTTTAAGGACTCCGGCTACGCAGTATTTT. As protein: CASSLRTPATQYF.

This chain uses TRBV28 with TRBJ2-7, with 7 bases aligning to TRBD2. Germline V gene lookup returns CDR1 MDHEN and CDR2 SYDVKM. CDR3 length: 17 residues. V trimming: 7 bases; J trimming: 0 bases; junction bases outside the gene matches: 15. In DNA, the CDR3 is TGTGCCAGCAATTCACCCGGGGGGACTCTGAGCTCCTACGAGCAGTACTTC. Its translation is CASNSPGGTLSSYEQYF. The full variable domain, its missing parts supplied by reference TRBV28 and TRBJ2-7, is DVKVTQSSRYLVKRTGEKVFLECVQDMDHENMFWYRQDPGLGLRLIYFSYDVKMKEKGDIPEGYSVSREKKERFSLILESASTNQTSMYLCASNSPGGTLSSYEQYFGPGTRLTVT.

The CDR3 sequence is CASRQGSEQYF. CDR3 sequence (DNA): TGTGCCAGCAGACAGGGAAGCGAGCAGTACTTC. The gene calls are TRBV6-5 and TRBJ2-7, with a possible D match to TRBD1 (6 bases). Germline loops: CDR1 MNHEY, CDR2 SVGAGI. The CDR3 totals 11 residues. Trimming pared 6 bases from V and 6 bases from J, leaving 9 bases between.

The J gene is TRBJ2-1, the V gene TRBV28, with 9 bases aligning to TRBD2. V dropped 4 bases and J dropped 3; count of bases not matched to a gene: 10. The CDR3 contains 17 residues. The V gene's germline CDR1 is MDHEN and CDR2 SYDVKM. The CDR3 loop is CASSSPWREGLYNEQFF. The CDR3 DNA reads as TGTGCCAGCAGTTCCCCCTGGCGGGAGGGCCTCTACAATGAGCAGTTCTTC.

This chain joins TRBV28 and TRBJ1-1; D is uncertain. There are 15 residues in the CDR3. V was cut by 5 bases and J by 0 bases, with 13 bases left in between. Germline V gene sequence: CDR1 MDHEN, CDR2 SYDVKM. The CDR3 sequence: CASSPLLQMNTEAFF. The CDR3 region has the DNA TGTGCCAGCAGTCCGCTATTACAGATGAACACTGAAGCTTTCTTT. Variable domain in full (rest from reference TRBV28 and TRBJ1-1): DVKVTQSSRYLVKRTGEKVFLECVQDMDHENMFWYRQDPGLGLRLIYFSYDVKMKEKGDIPEGYSVSREKKERFSLILESASTNQTSMYLCASSPLLQMNTEAFFGQGTRLTVV.

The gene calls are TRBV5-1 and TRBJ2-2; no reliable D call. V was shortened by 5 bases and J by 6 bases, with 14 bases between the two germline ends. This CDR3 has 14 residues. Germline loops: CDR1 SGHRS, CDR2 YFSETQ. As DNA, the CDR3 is TGCGCCAGCAGTCGGCGCGGCGGCCCCGGGGAGCTGTTTTTT. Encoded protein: CASSRRGGPGELFF.

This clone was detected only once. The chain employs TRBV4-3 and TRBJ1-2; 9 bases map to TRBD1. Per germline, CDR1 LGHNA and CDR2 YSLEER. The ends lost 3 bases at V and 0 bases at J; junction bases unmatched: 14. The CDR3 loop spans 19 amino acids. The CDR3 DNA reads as TGCGCCAGCAGCCACGTATCGCCGGGACAGGGTTCAGCTAACTATGGCTACACCTTC. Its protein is CASSHVSPGQGSANYGYTF.

The CDR3 spells CASSEPGHLTGELFF. Here the CDR3 DNA reads TGTGCCAGCAGTGAACCGGGACACCTCACCGGGGAGCTGTTTTTT. This chain joins TRBV6-1 and TRBJ2-2; possible D gene TRBD1, 6 bases. V lost 2 bases and J lost 4, with 11 bases in between. This CDR3 has 15 residues. The germline gives CDR1 MNHNS, CDR2 SASEGT.

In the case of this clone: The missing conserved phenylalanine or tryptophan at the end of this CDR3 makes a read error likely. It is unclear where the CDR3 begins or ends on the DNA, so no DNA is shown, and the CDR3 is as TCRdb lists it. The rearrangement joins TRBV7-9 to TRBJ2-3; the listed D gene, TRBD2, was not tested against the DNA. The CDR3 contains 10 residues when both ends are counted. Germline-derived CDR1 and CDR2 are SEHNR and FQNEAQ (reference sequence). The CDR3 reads CASSSTPPGS.

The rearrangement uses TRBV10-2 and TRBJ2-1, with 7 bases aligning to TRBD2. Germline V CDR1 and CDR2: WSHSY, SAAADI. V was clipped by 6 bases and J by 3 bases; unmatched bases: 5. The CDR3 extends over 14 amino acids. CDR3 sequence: CASSAGTNYNEQFF. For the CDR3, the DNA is TGCGCCAGCAGCGCCGGGACTAACTACAATGAGCAGTTCTTC.

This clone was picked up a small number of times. CDR3 sequence (DNA): TGTGCCAGCAGCCCGGGCACCAGGGGGACTAATCAGCCCCAGCATTTT. Its protein product is CASSPGTRGTNQPQHF. The chain uses TRBV28 and TRBJ1-5; the match to TRBD1 covers 7 bases. The V gene end was trimmed by 6 bases and the J gene end by 4 bases; junction bases not matched to a gene: 12. CDR1 MDHEN and CDR2 SYDVKM come from the germline V gene. CDR3 length equals 16 residues.

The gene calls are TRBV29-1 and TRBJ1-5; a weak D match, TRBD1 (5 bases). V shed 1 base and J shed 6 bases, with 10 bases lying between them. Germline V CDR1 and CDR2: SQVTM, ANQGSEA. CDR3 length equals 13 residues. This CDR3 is CSVEGQGGQPQHF. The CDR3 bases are TGCAGCGTTGAAGGGCAGGGAGGTCAGCCCCAGCATTTT.

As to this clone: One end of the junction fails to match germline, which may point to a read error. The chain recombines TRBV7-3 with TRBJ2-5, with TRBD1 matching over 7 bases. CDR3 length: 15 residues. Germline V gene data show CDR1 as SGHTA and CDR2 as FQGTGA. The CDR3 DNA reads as TGTGCCGGCAGCTTATGGGCAGGGGGCCAAGAGACCCAGTACTTC. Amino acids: CAGSLWAGGQETQYF.

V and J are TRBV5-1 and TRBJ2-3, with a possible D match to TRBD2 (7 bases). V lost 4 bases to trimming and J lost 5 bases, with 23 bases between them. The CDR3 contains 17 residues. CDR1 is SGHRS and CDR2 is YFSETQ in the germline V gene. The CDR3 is CASSPRDYRVVGDTQYF. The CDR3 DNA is TGCGCCAGCAGCCCCCGGGACTACAGGGTGGTGGGAGATACGCAGTATTTT. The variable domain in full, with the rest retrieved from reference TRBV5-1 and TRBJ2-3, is KAGVTQTPRYLIKTRGQQVTLSCSPISGHRSVSWYQQTPGQGLQFLFEYFSETQRNKGNFPGRFSGRQFSNSRSEMNVSTLELGDSALYLCASSPRDYRVVGDTQYFGPGTRLTVL.